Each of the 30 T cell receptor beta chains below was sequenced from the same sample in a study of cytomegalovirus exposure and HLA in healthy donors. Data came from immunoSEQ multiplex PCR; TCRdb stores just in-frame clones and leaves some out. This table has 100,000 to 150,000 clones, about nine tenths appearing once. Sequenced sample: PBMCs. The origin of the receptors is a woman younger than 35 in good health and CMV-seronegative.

CDR3 nucleotide sequence: TGCAGCGTTTGGGACAAAGGGGGCGAGCAGTACTTC. Translation: CSVWDKGGEQYF. This sequence joins TRBV29-1 and TRBJ2-7; D is perhaps TRBD1 (6 bases). Germline V gives CDR1 SQVTM, CDR2 ANQGSEA. This CDR3 is built from 12 residues. V was shortened by 5 bases and J by 6 bases, with 14 bases between the two germline ends.

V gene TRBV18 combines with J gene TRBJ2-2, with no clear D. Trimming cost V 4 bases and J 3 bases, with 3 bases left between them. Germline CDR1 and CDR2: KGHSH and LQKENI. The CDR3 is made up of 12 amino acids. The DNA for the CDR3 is TGTGCCAGCTCACTAGACACCGGGGAGCTGTTTTTT. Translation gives CASSLDTGELFF.

This CDR3 reads CASSLSGGTDTQYF. In nucleotides, the CDR3 is TGTGCCAGCAGTTTGAGCGGGGGCACAGATACGCAGTATTTT. The V gene is TRBV28, the J gene TRBJ2-3, with 7 bases aligning to TRBD2. Germline V gene lookup returns CDR1 MDHEN and CDR2 SYDVKM. This CDR3 is built from 14 residues. V lost 3 bases, J lost 1 base, and 1 base stayed unmatched.

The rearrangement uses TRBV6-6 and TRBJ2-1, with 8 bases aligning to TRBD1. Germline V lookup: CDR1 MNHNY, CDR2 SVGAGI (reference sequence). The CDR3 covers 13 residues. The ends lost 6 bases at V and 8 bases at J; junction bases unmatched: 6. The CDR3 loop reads CASRGQGWDEQFF. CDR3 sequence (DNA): TGTGCCAGCAGAGGACAGGGATGGGATGAGCAGTTCTTC.

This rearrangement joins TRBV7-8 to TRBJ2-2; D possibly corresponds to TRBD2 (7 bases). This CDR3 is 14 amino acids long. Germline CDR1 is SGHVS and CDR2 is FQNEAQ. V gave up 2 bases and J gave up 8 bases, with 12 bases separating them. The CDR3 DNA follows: TGTGCCAGCAGCTTAAGGGGGAGGGGTGGGGAGCTGTTTTTT. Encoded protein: CASSLRGRGGELFF.

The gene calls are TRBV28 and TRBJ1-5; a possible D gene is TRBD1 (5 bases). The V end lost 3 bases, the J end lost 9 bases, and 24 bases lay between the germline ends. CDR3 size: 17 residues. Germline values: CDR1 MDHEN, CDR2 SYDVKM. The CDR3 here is CASSFRPIVPGRLPQHF. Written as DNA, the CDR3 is TGTGCCAGCAGTTTTCGTCCTATAGTTCCAGGGAGGCTGCCCCAGCATTTT. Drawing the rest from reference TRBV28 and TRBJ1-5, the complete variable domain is DVKVTQSSRYLVKRTGEKVFLECVQDMDHENMFWYRQDPGLGLRLIYFSYDVKMKEKGDIPEGYSVSREKKERFSLILESASTNQTSMYLCASSFRPIVPGRLPQHFGDGTRLSIL.

The CDR3 reads CASSLGGLAKNIQYF. The CDR3 coding sequence is TGTGCCAGCAGTTTGGGAGGACTAGCCAAAAACATTCAGTACTTC. The chain joins TRBV28 to TRBJ2-4; tentative D call: TRBD2 (6 bases). The V gene's germline CDR1 is MDHEN and CDR2 SYDVKM. Trimming stripped 3 bases from V and 0 bases from J, with 9 bases between. The CDR3 is made up of 15 amino acids.

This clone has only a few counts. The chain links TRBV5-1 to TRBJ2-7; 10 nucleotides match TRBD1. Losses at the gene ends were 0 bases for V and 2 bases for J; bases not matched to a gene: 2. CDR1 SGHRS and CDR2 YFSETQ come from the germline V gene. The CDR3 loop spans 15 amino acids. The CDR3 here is CASSLGGTGAYEQYF. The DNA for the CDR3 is TGCGCCAGCAGCTTGGGTGGGACAGGGGCCTACGAGCAGTACTTC.

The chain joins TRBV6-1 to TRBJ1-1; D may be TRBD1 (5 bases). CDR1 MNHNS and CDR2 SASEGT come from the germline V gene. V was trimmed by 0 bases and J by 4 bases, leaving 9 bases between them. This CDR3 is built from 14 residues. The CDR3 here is CASSEARGGTEAFF. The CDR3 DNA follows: TGTGCCAGCAGTGAAGCAAGGGGTGGCACTGAAGCTTTCTTT.

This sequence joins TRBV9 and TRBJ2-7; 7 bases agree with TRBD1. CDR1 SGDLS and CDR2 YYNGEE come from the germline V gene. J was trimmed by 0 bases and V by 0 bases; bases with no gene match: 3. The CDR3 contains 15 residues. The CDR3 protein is CASSVDRGFSYEQYF. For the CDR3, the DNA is TGTGCCAGCAGCGTAGACAGGGGATTCTCCTACGAGCAGTACTTC.

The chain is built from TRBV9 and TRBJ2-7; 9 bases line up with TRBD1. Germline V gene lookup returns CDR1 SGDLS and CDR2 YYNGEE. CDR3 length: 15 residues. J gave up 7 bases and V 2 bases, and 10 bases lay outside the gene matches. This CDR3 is CASSVSGTGPGEQYF. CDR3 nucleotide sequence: TGTGCCAGCAGCGTCTCCGGGACAGGGCCGGGGGAGCAGTACTTC.

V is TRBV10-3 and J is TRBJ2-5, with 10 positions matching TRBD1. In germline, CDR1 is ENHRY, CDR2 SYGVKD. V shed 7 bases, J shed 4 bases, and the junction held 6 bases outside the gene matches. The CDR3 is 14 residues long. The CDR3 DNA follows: TGTGCCATCAAGTTGGACAGGGGGAGAGAGACCCAGTACTTC. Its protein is CAIKLDRGRETQYF.

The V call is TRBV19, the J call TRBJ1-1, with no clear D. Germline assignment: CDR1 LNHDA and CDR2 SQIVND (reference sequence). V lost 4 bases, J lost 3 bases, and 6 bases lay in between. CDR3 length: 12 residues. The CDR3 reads CASSTGHTEAFF. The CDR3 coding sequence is TGTGCCAGTAGTACTGGGCACACTGAAGCTTTCTTT. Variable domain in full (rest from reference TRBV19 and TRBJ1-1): DGGITQSPKYLFRKEGQNVTLSCEQNLNHDAMYWYRQDPGQGLRLIYYSQIVNDFQKGDIAEGYSVSREKKESFPLTVTSAQKNPTAFYLCASSTGHTEAFFGQGTRLTVV.

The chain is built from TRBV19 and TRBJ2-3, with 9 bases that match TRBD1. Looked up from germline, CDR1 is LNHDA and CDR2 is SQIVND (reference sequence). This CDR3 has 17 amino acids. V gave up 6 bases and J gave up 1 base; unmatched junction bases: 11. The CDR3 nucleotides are TGTGCCAGTAGAGCGGGACAGGGTTTGGGAGGCACAGATACGCAGTATTTT. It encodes CASRAGQGLGGTDTQYF. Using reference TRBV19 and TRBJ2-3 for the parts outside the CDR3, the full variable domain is DGGITQSPKYLFRKEGQNVTLSCEQNLNHDAMYWYRQDPGQGLRLIYYSQIVNDFQKGDIAEGYSVSREKKESFPLTVTSAQKNPTAFYLCASRAGQGLGGTDTQYFGPGTRLTVL.

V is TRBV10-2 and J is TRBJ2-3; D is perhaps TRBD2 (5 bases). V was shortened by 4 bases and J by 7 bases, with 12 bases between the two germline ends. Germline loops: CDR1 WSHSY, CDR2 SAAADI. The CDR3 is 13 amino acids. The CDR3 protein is CASSAGFGNTQYF. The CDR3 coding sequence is TGCGCCAGCAGTGCTGGGTTCGGGAATACGCAGTATTTT.

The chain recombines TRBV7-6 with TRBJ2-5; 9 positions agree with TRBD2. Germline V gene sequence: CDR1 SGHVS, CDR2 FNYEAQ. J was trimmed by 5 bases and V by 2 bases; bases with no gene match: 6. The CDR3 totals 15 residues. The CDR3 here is CASSLTLAGAETQYF. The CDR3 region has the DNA TGTGCCAGCAGCTTAACCTTAGCGGGAGCGGAGACCCAGTACTTC.

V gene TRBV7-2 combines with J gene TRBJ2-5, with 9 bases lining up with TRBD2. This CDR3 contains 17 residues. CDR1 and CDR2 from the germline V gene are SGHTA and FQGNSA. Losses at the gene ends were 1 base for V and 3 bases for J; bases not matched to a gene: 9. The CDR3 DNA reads TGTGCCAGCAGCTTAGTACTTGCGGGAGGGGAAAAAGAGACCCAGTACTTC. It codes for CASSLVLAGGEKETQYF.

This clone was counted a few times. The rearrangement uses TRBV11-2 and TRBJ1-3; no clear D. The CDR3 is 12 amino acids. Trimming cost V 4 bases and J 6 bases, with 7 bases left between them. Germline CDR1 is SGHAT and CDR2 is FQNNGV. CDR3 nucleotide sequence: TGTGCCAGCAGCTCACAGAAAAACACCATATATTTT. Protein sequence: CASSSQKNTIYF. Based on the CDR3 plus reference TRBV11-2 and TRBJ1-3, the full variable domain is EAGVAQSPRYKIIEKRQSVAFWCNPISGHATLYWYQQILGQGPKLLIQFQNNGVVDDSQLPKDRFSAERLKGVDSTLKIQPAKLEDSAVYLCASSSQKNTIYFGEGSWLTVV.

The DNA for the CDR3 is TGTGCCAGCAGCTCAAACGGGGTTGACTATGGCTACACCTTC. Its protein is CASSSNGVDYGYTF. The chain has TRBV5-6 and TRBJ1-2; no firm D call. The CDR3 length is 14 residues. CDR1 is SGHDT, CDR2 YYEEEE, per germline. Trimming pared 3 bases from V and 3 bases from J, leaving 12 bases between.

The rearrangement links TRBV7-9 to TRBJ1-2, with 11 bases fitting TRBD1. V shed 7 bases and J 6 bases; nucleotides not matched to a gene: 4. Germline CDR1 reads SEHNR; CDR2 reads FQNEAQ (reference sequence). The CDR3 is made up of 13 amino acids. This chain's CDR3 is CASNPDRGHGYTF. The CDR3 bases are TGTGCCAGCAACCCGGACAGGGGGCATGGCTACACCTTC. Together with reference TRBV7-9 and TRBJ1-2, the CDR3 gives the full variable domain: DTGVSQNPRHKITKRGQNVTFRCDPISEHNRLYWYRQTLGQGPEFLTYFQNEAQLEKSRLLSDRFSAERPKGSFSTLEIQRTEQGDSAMYLCASNPDRGHGYTFGSGTRLTVV.

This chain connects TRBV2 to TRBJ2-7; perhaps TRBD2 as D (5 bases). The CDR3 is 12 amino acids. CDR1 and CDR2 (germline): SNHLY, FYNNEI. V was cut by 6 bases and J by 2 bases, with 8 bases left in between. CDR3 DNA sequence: TGTGCCAGCAGCGCCGGGACCTACGAGCAGTACTTC. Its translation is CASSAGTYEQYF.

The CDR3 protein is CASRTIGAETQYF. CDR3 bases: TGTGCCAGCAGGACGATAGGGGCAGAGACCCAGTACTTC. This sequence joins TRBV2 and TRBJ2-5, with D perhaps matching TRBD1 (5 bases). The CDR3 has 13 residues. Per the germline V gene, CDR1 is SNHLY and CDR2 is FYNNEI. V lost 6 bases and J 4 bases, leaving 12 bases between the germline ends. The whole variable domain, filled in from reference TRBV2 and TRBJ2-5, reads EPEVTQTPSHQVTQMGQEVILRCVPISNHLYFYWYRQILGQKVEFLVSFYNNEISEKSEIFDDQFSVERPDGSNFTLKIRSTKLEDSAMYFCASRTIGAETQYFGPGTRLLVL.

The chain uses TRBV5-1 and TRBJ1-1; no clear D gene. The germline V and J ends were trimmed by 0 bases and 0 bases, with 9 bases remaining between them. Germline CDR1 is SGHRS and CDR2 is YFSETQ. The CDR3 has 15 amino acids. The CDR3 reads CASSLERFMNTEAFF. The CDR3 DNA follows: TGCGCCAGCAGCTTGGAACGGTTCATGAACACTGAAGCTTTCTTT.

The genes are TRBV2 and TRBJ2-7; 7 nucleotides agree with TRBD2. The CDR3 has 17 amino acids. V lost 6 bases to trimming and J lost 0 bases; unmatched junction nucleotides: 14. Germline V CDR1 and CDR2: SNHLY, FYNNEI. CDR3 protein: CASSKWASGGASYEQYF. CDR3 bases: TGTGCCAGCAGCAAATGGGCTAGCGGAGGGGCCTCCTACGAGCAGTACTTC.

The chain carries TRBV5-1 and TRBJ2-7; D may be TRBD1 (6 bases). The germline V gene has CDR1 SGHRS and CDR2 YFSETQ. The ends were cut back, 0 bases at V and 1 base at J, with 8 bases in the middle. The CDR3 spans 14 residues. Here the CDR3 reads CASSLGGRSYEQYF. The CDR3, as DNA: TGCGCCAGCAGCTTGGGGGGGCGGTCCTACGAGCAGTACTTC. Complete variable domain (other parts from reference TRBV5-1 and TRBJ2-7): KAGVTQTPRYLIKTRGQQVTLSCSPISGHRSVSWYQQTPGQGLQFLFEYFSETQRNKGNFPGRFSGRQFSNSRSEMNVSTLELGDSALYLCASSLGGRSYEQYFGPGTRLTVT.

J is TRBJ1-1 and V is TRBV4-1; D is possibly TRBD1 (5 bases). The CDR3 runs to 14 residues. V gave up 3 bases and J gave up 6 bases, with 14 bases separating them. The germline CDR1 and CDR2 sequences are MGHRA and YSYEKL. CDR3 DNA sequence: TGCGCCAGCAGCCAGCCCCCAGTAGGGGCTGAAGCTTTCTTT. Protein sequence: CASSQPPVGAEAFF.

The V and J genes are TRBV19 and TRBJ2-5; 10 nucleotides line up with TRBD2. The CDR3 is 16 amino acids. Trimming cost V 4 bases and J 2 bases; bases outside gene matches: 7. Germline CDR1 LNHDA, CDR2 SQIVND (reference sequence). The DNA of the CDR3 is TGTGCCAGTAGTAGGGGACTAGCGCCCTTTCAAGAGACCCAGTACTTC. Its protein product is CASSRGLAPFQETQYF.

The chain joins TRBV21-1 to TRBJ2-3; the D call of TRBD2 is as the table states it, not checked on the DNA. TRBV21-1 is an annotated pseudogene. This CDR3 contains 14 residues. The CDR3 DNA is TGTGCCAGCAGCAAACCCTGGATACGGGTTTTGCGTGCCTTT. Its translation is CASSKPWIRVLRAF.

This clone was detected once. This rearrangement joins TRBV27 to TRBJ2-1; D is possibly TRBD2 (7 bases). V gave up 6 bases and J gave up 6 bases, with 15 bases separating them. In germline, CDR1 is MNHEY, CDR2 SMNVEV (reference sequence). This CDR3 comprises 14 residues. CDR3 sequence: CASSLRGASNEQFF. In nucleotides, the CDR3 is TGTGCCAGCAGCCTCCGGGGGGCAAGCAATGAGCAGTTCTTC.

The CDR3 bases are TGCGCCAGCAGCATACTAGCGGGGGCGAGCTACGAGCAGTACTTC. Translation: CASSILAGASYEQYF. This chain connects TRBV5-1 to TRBJ2-7, with 11 bases aligning to TRBD2. Germline V gives CDR1 SGHRS, CDR2 YFSETQ. This CDR3 is 15 amino acids long. Trimming took 4 bases from V and 3 from J; bases not matched to a gene: 6. Looking up the rest from reference TRBV5-1 and TRBJ2-7 gives the full variable domain: KAGVTQTPRYLIKTRGQQVTLSCSPISGHRSVSWYQQTPGQGLQFLFEYFSETQRNKGNFPGRFSGRQFSNSRSEMNVSTLELGDSALYLCASSILAGASYEQYFGPGTRLTVT.